This T cell receptor (beta chain) comes out of a study of blood T cell repertoires in COVID-19. Overall study context: Sites in the United States, Italy and Spain provided acute and convalescent COVID-19 samples.

The CDR3 contains 14 residues. Looked up from germline, CDR1 is ENHRY and CDR2 is SYGVKD. Trimming pared 2 bases from V and 2 bases from J, leaving 10 bases between. Assay used: immunoSEQ multiplex PCR; TCRdb lists only in-frame clones, some missing. The table lists roughly 130,000 clones, 87% of them singletons. The J gene is TRBJ2-7, the V gene TRBV10-3; no reliable D call. The TCR originated in a woman in her sixties with acute or convalescent COVID-19. Sequenced input: peripheral blood. The DNA of the CDR3 is TGTGCCATCAGTGAGGGAACAGTGACCTACGAGCAGTACTTC. Its protein product is CAISEGTVTYEQYF.